Listed below are T cell receptor beta chains from one sample, sequenced in a study of low-dose radiotherapy and immunotherapy resistance in tumors. TCRdb reprocessed the reads via MiXCR and lists one record per CDR3 protein. The profile shows more than 90,000 distinct CDR3 sequences, 20% to 25% of them singletons. Material: PBMCs, obtained after low-dose radiotherapy plus immunotherapy. These receptors came from a male donor with prostate cancer. Each CDR3 is given with its conserved first and last residue. The order of the fields is V gene, J gene, clone size, D gene, CDR3 protein, CDR3 DNA. D genes are given only for firm matches. The listing skips clone size in some rows; elsewhere it reads once, few, many or a size class.

TRBV12-3/TRBV12-4	TRBJ1-1	many	NA	CASSFSMNTEAFF	TGTGCCAGCAGTTTTTCAATGAACACTGAAGCTTTCTTT
TRBV2	TRBJ2-5	many	TRBD1	CASSEVATGGAGRETQYF	TGTGCCAGCAGTGAAGTAGCGACAGGGGGCGCCGGACGAGAGACCCAGTACTTC
TRBV7-3	TRBJ2-5	many	NA	CASSPGTDQETQYF	TGTGCCAGCAGCCCCGGGACGGATCAAGAGACCCAGTACTTC
TRBV15	TRBJ2-1	many	NA	CATSRGVRTDEQFF	TGTGCCACCAGCAGAGGAGTGAGGACCGATGAGCAGTTCTTC
TRBV9	TRBJ1-5	NA	TRBD1	CASSAGPGQGYETSNQPQHF	TGTGCCAGCAGCGCAGGACCGGGACAGGGCTACGAGACTAGCAATCAGCCCCAGCATTTT
TRBV13	TRBJ1-1	many	NA	CASSFSNQDAEAFF	TGTGCCAGCAGCTTCTCAAACCAAGATGCCGAAGCTTTCTTT
TRBV7-2	TRBJ2-3	many	TRBD2	CASSWVTSGGGTDTQYF	TGTGCCAGCAGTTGGGTGACTAGCGGGGGGGGTACAGATACGCAGTATTTT
TRBV7-2	TRBJ2-1	many	TRBD2	CASSLAVQAGTGNEQFF	TGTGCCAGCAGCTTAGCGGTTCAAGCGGGGACGGGCAATGAGCAGTTCTTC
TRBV12-3/TRBV12-4	TRBJ1-2	NA	NA	CASSLGLVGYTF	TGTGCCAGCAGTCTCGGACTCGTTGGCTACACCTTC
TRBV30	TRBJ2-5	many	TRBD1	CAWSRTGGLGETQYF	TGTGCCTGGAGTCGGACAGGGGGCCTGGGAGAGACCCAGTACTTC
TRBV28	TRBJ2-5	NA	NA	CASSLSWETQYF	TGTGCCAGCAGTTTATCTTGGGAGACCCAGTACTTC
TRBV6-8	TRBJ2-3	many	NA	CASSESRGVSTDTQYF	TGCGCCAGCAGTGAGTCCCGCGGGGTGAGCACAGATACGCAGTATTTT
TRBV2	TRBJ2-7	many	NA	CASSFYEQYF	TGTGCCAGCAGTTTCTACGAGCAGTACTTC
TRBV10-2	TRBJ1-5	many	NA	CASSLSYNQPQHF	TGCGCCAGCAGCTTAAGTTACAATCAGCCCCAGCATTTT
TRBV5-1	TRBJ1-2	many	NA	CASSFGFGGYGYTF	TGCGCCAGCAGCTTCGGTTTCGGCGGCTATGGCTACACCTTC
TRBV2	TRBJ1-6	many	NA	CASSGSGQQNSPLHF	TGTGCCAGCAGCGGGTCAGGACAGCAAAATTCACCCCTCCACTTT
TRBV4-1	TRBJ1-4	many	NA	CASSQRTGAPNEKLFF	TGCGCCAGCAGCCAACGTACCGGAGCCCCTAATGAAAAACTGTTTTTT
TRBV5-8	TRBJ1-4	many	NA	CASSIARDRKLFF	TGTGCCAGCAGCATTGCCCGGGATCGGAAACTGTTTTTT
TRBV20-1	TRBJ2-3	few	NA	CSASQTHTSTDTQYF	TGCAGTGCTAGCCAGACACATACTAGCACAGATACGCAGTATTTT
TRBV9	TRBJ2-2	NA	NA	CASSAGTGNTGELFFFFF	NA
TRBV2	TRBJ2-2	many	TRBD2	CASSVPSGTYTGELFF	TGTGCCAGCAGTGTCCCTAGCGGAACATACACCGGGGAGCTGTTTTTT
TRBV18	TRBJ1-2	many	TRBD1	CASSRTGLTYDFYGYTF	TGTGCCAGCTCACGGACAGGTTTGACCTACGATTTCTATGGCTACACCTTC
TRBV5-1	TRBJ1-2	many	NA	CASSLAGRDGYTF	TGCGCCAGCAGCTTGGCCGGCAGGGATGGCTACACCTTC